What follows are 15 T cell receptor beta chains derived from one specimen sequenced in a study of a mutant IDH1 vaccine in newly diagnosed glioma (dated by TCRdb to the early 2020s). These receptors have no identified antigens. The time point tag for this specimen amounts to: week 23, last vaccination. Each vaccine dose was 300 ug of a 20-mer mutant IDH1 peptide in Montanide, given subcutaneously with topical imiquimod. The method was the immunoSEQ multiplex PCR assay. What TCRdb holds here is the immuneACCESS table cut down to in-frame rearrangements. Part of the clones is not present; checked against another copy, under half of the missing clones reflect an unresolved V gene, and the others are unexplained. The sample records more than 25,000 clones, over 75% of which are singletons. Of the sample, 2.5% is held by the ten largest clones. Here the sequenced sample was PBMCs, taken from a glioma patient whose treatment included an IDH1 peptide vaccine. The receptors were sampled from a man between 40 and 49 years old with glioma.

This chain connects TRBV5-8 to TRBJ1-3, with a weak D call TRBD1 (5 bases). V was cut by 2 bases and J by 2 bases, with 11 bases left in between. CDR3 length: 15 amino acids. The V gene's germline CDR1 is SGHTS and CDR2 YDEGEE. The CDR3: CASSFGRDPGNTIYF. The CDR3 DNA is TGTGCCAGCAGCTTCGGCAGGGACCCTGGAAACACCATATATTTT.

This chain joins TRBV4-2 and TRBJ1-2, with 7 bases that match TRBD1. The CDR3 totals 18 residues. The V and J ends lost 3 bases and 1 base, in that order; junction bases with no gene match: 14. Per the germline V gene, CDR1 is LGHNA and CDR2 is YNFKEQ. In DNA form, the CDR3 reads TGTGCCAGCAGCCATGAACCGGGAGGGACAGTACTTAACTATGGCTACACCTTC. Encoded protein: CASSHEPGGTVLNYGYTF.

CDR3 sequence reads: CASSHEEGAWSGYTF. Here the CDR3 DNA reads TGTGCCAGCAGCCATGAGGAGGGGGCCTGGAGTGGCTACACCTTC. V and J are TRBV4-2 and TRBJ1-2; 7 bases are shared with TRBD1. The V and J ends lost 3 bases and 7 bases, in that order; junction bases with no gene match: 11. The CDR3 sequence is 15 residues long. Germline CDR1 and CDR2: LGHNA and YNFKEQ.

The chain links TRBV7-2 to TRBJ2-7, with 9 positions matching TRBD2. This CDR3 comprises 16 residues. The germline V gene has CDR1 SGHTA and CDR2 FQGNSA. Trimming removed 3 bases from V and 3 bases from J; junction bases left unmatched: 9. The CDR3 DNA is TGTGCCAGCAGCTTTTCTGTAGCGGGGGATAACTACGAGCAGTACTTC. This encodes CASSFSVAGDNYEQYF.

This clone occurred once. At one end, the junction sequence differs from germline, possibly due to a read error. The chain joins TRBV7-7 to TRBJ2-7; the D gene is possibly TRBD1 (6 bases). The CDR3 spans 14 residues. CDR1 SSHAT and CDR2 FNYEAQ come from the germline V gene (reference sequence). CDR3 coding DNA: TGTGCTAGCAGCTTAACACAGGGTCATCACGAGCAGTACTTC. Protein: CASSLTQGHHEQYF.

This clone was observed once. V gene TRBV7-2 combines with J gene TRBJ1-2; D is unresolved. Trimming shortened V by 2 bases and J by 8 bases, and 9 bases separated the two germline ends. The germline V gene has CDR1 SGHTA and CDR2 FQGNSA. The CDR3 consists of 12 residues. The CDR3 coding sequence is TGTGCCAGCAGCTTATTCACGCACGGCTACACCTTC. Its protein is CASSLFTHGYTF.

This clone was counted between two and nine times. V is TRBV6-4 and J is TRBJ2-5; D ambiguous. Germline V gene sequence: CDR1 MRHNA, CDR2 SNTAGT. V was cut by 6 bases and J by 5 bases, with 13 bases left in between. This CDR3 has 13 residues. As DNA, the CDR3 is TGTGCCAGCAGCCGGACCCTGGGGGAGACCCAGTACTTC. Translation: CASSRTLGETQYF.

The chain is built from TRBV20-1 and TRBJ1-2, with D possibly being TRBD1 (5 bases). This CDR3 has 11 residues. V was cut by 3 bases and J by 8 bases, with 10 bases left in between. In germline, CDR1 is DFQATT, CDR2 SNEGSKA (reference sequence). CDR3 amino acids: CSARDIRGYTF. The CDR3 coding sequence is TGCAGTGCTAGGGACATTCGAGGCTACACCTTC.

The chain has TRBV27 and TRBJ1-1; maybe TRBD1 (5 bases). Germline assignment: CDR1 MNHEY and CDR2 SMNVEV (reference sequence). With 2 bases removed from V and 1 base from J, the gap between germline ends came to 14 bases. The CDR3 covers 16 residues. CDR3 sequence: CASSLGGWGKNTEAFF. As DNA, the CDR3 is TGTGCCAGCAGTTTAGGGGGTTGGGGGAAGAACACTGAAGCTTTCTTT.

The CDR3 region has the DNA TGCGCCAGCAGCTACGGGACTAACTATGGCTACACCTTC. Encoded protein: CASSYGTNYGYTF. The V call is TRBV4-3, the J call TRBJ1-2; no firm D call. V gave up 5 bases and J gave up 0 bases, with 7 bases separating them. From germline, CDR1 is LGHNA and CDR2 YSLEER. The CDR3 is 13 amino acids.

The chain uses TRBV11-1 and TRBJ2-7, with 7 bases lining up with TRBD1. With 1 base clipped from V and 4 bases from J, the junction kept 7 bases outside the gene matches. There are 15 residues in the CDR3. Germline V lookup: CDR1 SGHAT, CDR2 FQDESV (reference sequence). CDR3 DNA: TGTGCCAGCAGCTTAGGAAGGGGGCTCGTTTACGAGCAGTACTTC. Protein product: CASSLGRGLVYEQYF.

The V gene is TRBV10-3, the J gene TRBJ2-5, with a weak D call TRBD2 (6 bases). Trimming took 6 bases from V and 3 from J, leaving 17 bases between them. Germline V gene lookup returns CDR1 ENHRY and CDR2 SYGVKD. There are 15 residues in the CDR3. Written as DNA, the CDR3 is TGTGCCATCAGCGGGAGACTAGAGAAGGAAGAGACCCAGTACTTC. Translation gives CAISGRLEKEETQYF.

The chain uses TRBV28 and TRBJ1-1; D is perhaps TRBD1 (5 bases). Germline assignment: CDR1 MDHEN and CDR2 SYDVKM. The V gene lost 3 bases and the J gene lost 11 bases, with 19 bases spanning the gap. This CDR3 contains 14 residues. The CDR3 DNA sequence: TGTGCCAGCAGTTTCCCGGCCTTGGGGCGGGCGGCTTTCTTT. This codes for CASSFPALGRAAFF.

The chain uses TRBV25-1 and TRBJ1-2; D unclear. CDR3 length: 13 residues. Trimming took 3 bases from V and 2 from J, leaving 7 bases between them. Germline V gene sequence: CDR1 MGHDK, CDR2 SYGVNS. The CDR3, as DNA: TGTGCCAGCAGTGAGGGCGGGAACTATGGCTACACCTTC. It translates to CASSEGGNYGYTF.

A single count supports this clone. This chain connects TRBV2 to TRBJ1-2; possibly TRBD1 for D (5 bases). The CDR3 contains 15 residues. The V and J ends lost 0 bases and 2 bases respectively, with 10 bases between them. CDR1 and CDR2 (germline): SNHLY, FYNNEI. In nucleotides, the CDR3 is TGTGCCAGCAGTGAAGCGGGGCCAGGGAACTATGGCTACACCTTC. Protein sequence: CASSEAGPGNYGYTF.